The 3 T cell receptor beta chains below all came from one sample that was sequenced in a study of CD8 T cells in Susac syndrome. The authors reverse transcribed roughly 0.5 to 1 ug RNA with random hexamers. A single record per CDR3 protein comes from TCRdb applying MiXCR to the immunoSEQ multiplex PCR reads. The table includes some 150,000 distinct CDR3 sequences, approximately 95% detected once. Sequenced: CD4+ T cells from PBMCs. Source of these receptors: a human donor with Susac syndrome.

The rearrangement uses TRBV12-3 or TRBV12-4 and TRBJ2-5, with D unresolved. V gave up 6 bases and J gave up 0 bases, with 11 bases separating them. CDR3 length equals 14 residues. CDR3 DNA sequence: TGTGCCAGCAGCCCGCCGGGCCACCAAGAGACCCAGTACTTC. This sequence encodes CASSPPGHQETQYF.

CDR3 coding DNA: TGTGCCAGCAGTGACCGGGCTAGCGGGCCCTTCGGAGATACGCAGTATTTT. As protein: CASSDRASGPFGDTQYF. The chain carries TRBV6-4 and TRBJ2-3; 8 bases map to TRBD2. Trimming took 2 bases from V and 5 from J; bases not matched to a gene: 12. The CDR3 runs 17 residues. Germline CDR1 MRHNA, CDR2 SNTAGT.

The gene calls are TRBV18 and TRBJ1-1; no reliable D call. This CDR3 spans 13 amino acids. Germline lookup yields CDR1 KGHSH and CDR2 LQKENI. V shed 2 bases and J shed 5 bases, with 9 bases lying between them. The CDR3, as DNA: TGTGCCAGCTCACCAGTGGCCGAGACTGAAGCTTTCTTT. The encoded protein is CASSPVAETEAFF. The variable domain in full, completed from reference TRBV18 and TRBJ1-1, reads NAGVMQNPRHLVRRRGQEARLRCSPMKGHSHVYWYRQLPEEGLKFMVYLQKENIIDESGMPKERFSAEFPKEGPSILRIQQVVRGDSAAYFCASSPVAETEAFFGQGTRLTVV.